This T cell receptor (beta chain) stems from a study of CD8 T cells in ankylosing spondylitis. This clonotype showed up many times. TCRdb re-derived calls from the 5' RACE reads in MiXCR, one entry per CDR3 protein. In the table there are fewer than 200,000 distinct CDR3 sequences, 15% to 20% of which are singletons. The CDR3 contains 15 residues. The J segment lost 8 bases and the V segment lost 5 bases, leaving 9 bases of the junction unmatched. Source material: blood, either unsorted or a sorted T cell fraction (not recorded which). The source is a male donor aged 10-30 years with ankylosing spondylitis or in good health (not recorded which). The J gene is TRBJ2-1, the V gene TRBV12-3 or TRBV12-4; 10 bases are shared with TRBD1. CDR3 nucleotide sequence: TGTGCCAGCAGTCTAGTTGGACAGGGGGGCCATGAGCAGTTCTTC. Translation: CASSLVGQGGHEQFF.